These T cell receptor beta chains were read from a single sample in a study of PD-L1 blockade in urothelial cancer. TCRdb's table, derived via immunoSEQ multiplex PCR, lists solely in-frame clones and lacks some. The data hold some 89,000 clones, with more than 70% observed a single time. Sequencing used PBMCs, obtained around atezolizumab (anti-PD-L1) treatment. These receptors were collected from a man in his sixties with urothelial cancer. Each CDR3 is given with its conserved first and last residue. The order of the fields is clone size, V gene, D gene, J gene, CDR3 DNA, CDR3 protein. D genes are given only for firm matches. Clone size is shown for a subset of rows, as once, few, many or a class of expanded clone.

>NA|TRBV13|NA|TRBJ2-6
TGTGCCAGCAGCTTAGTTGGGCCGTCTGGGGCCAACGTCCTGACTTTC
CASSLVGPSGANVLTF
>once|TRBV9|NA|TRBJ1-5
TGTGCCAGCAGCGTAGATCCGGGACAGCCCCAGCATTTT
CASSVDPGQPQHF
>NA|TRBV2|TRBD2|TRBJ2-3
TGTGCCAGCAGTGAAGGGGGGACTAGCGGGGTCACAGATACGCAGTATTTT
CASSEGGTSGVTDTQYF
>once|TRBV9|NA|TRBJ2-3
TGTGCCAGCAGCGTAGTGGGACATTCTAGCACAGATACGCAGTATTTT
CASSVVGHSSTDTQYF
>NA|TRBV5-1|TRBD1|TRBJ1-6
TGCGCCAGCAGCTCTCGACAGGGACCTAATTCACCCCTCCACTTT
CASSSRQGPNSPLHF
>few|TRBV27|NA|TRBJ2-1
TGTGCCAGCAGTTTATCCCTCAATGAGCAGTTCTTC
CASSLSLNEQFF
>NA|TRBV4-2|NA|TRBJ2-2
TGTGCCAGCAGCCAAGTCTCACTGACGAACACCGGGGAGCTGTTTTTT
CASSQVSLTNTGELFF
>NA|TRBV4-1|TRBD2|TRBJ2-3
TGCGCCAGCAGCCCGATAGCGGGACCCAGCACAGATACGCAGTATTTT
CASSPIAGPSTDTQYF
>NA|TRBV13|TRBD2|TRBJ2-1
TGTGCCAGCAGCTTCCAGACTAGCGGGAGGGCCGGTGAGCAGTTCTTC
CASSFQTSGRAGEQFF
>NA|TRBV6-5|TRBD2|TRBJ2-1
TGTGCCAGCAGTTACCGTAGCGGGAGCTCCTACAATGAGCAGTTCTTC
CASSYRSGSSYNEQFF
>NA|TRBV27|TRBD1|TRBJ1-1
TGTGCCAGCAGTTTCCGGACAGGGAAAGCGAACACTGAAGCTTTCTTT
CASSFRTGKANTEAFF
>NA|TRBV30|NA|TRBJ1-3
TGTGCCTGGAGTAGACAAAACTCTGGAAACACCATATATTTT
CAWSRQNSGNTIYF
>NA|TRBV30|NA|TRBJ2-1
TGTGCCTGTCTCCCACGAGGAAATGAGCAGTTCTTC
CACLPRGNEQFF
>NA|TRBV2|NA|TRBJ1-2
TGTGCCAGCAGTGACCGAGTAGTTGGCTACACCTTC
CASSDRVVGYTF
>NA|TRBV6-5|NA|TRBJ2-7
TGTGCCAGCAGTACTACCTCCTACGAGCAGTACTTC
CASSTTSYEQYF
>NA|TRBV5-5|TRBD1|TRBJ1-5
TGTGCCAGCAGCGGACAGGGAAGGACGGATCAGCCCCAGCATTTT
CASSGQGRTDQPQHF
>NA|TRBV6-1|NA|TRBJ2-4
TGTGCCAGCAGTGACATACAGGGAAGGGGCAAAAACATTCAGTACTTC
CASSDIQGRGKNIQYF
>once|TRBV6-4|NA|TRBJ1-5
TGTGCCAGCACCACCCCTGTGCGGGACGTCAAAAACAATCAGCCCCAGCATTTT
CASTTPVRDVKNNQPQHF
>NA|TRBV30|TRBD1|TRBJ2-7
TGTGCCTGGAGTCGCAGGGGGCCCTACGAGCAGTACTTC
CAWSRRGPYEQYF
>NA|TRBV4-1|TRBD1|TRBJ1-2
TGCGCCAGCAGCCAAGGTCGTTTCCAGGGACAGAACGGCTACACCTTC
CASSQGRFQGQNGYTF
>once|TRBV6-1|TRBD1|TRBJ1-3
TGTGCCAGCAGGGGACAGACATCTGGAAACACCATATATTTT
CASRGQTSGNTIYF
>NA|TRBV7-2|TRBD1|TRBJ2-6
TGTGCCAGCAGCCCGGACAGGGGAGGGTCTGGGGCCAACGTCCTGACTTTC
CASSPDRGGSGANVLTF
>NA|TRBV28|NA|TRBJ1-1
TGTGCCAGCAGTTTCGGGATGAACACTGAAGCTTTCTTT
CASSFGMNTEAFF
>NA|TRBV28|TRBD1|TRBJ2-7
TGTGCCAGCAGTTTACCCCACCGGGACAGGGGATCCTACGAGCAGTACTTC
CASSLPHRDRGSYEQYF
>NA|TRBV19|TRBD2|TRBJ2-5
TGTGCCAGTAGTATCGGACTAGCGCAAGAGACCCAGTACTTC
CASSIGLAQETQYF
>NA|TRBV9|NA|TRBJ2-5
TGTGCCAGCAGCGTAGGGGGCCCACTGGGGGAGACCCAGTACTTC
CASSVGGPLGETQYF